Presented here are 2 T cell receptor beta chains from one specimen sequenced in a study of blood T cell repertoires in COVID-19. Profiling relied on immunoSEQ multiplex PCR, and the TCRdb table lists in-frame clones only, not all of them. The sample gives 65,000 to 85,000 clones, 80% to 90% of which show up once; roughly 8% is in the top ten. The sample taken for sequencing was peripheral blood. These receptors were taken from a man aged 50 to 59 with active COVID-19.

The CDR3 DNA sequence: TGTGCCAGCAGCCAAGTCGGGGGGGCCGGCACAGATACGCAGTATTTT. It is translated as CASSQVGGAGTDTQYF. This chain uses TRBV3-1 (or the pseudogene TRBV3-2) with TRBJ2-3, with 8 positions matching TRBD2. CDR3 size: 16 residues. Trimming at V came to 1 base and at J to 1 base, leaving 4 bases not matched to a gene. Germline CDR1 reads LGHDT; CDR2 reads YNNKEL (reference sequence).

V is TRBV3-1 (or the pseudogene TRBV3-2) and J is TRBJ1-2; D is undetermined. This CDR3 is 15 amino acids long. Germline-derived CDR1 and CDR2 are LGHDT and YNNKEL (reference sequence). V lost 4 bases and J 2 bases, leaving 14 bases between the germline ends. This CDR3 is CASSPIRRPNYGYTF. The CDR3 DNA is TGTGCCAGCAGCCCCATCAGGCGCCCGAACTATGGCTACACCTTC.